This note documents a single T cell receptor (beta chain) sequence. Its binding antigen is unknown. Per-base qualities were not stored, and no clone one base away is much larger. This sample is drawn from a study of T-cell reconstitution after alpha-beta-depleted transplantation in children (TCRdb year 2016). Background on the whole study: Using TCR repertoire profiling, the study followed T-cell immune reconstitution in a quantitative way in children after TCRalphabeta/CD19-depleted allogeneic hematopoietic cell transplantation. Broad study findings and their caveats: Hyperexpanded clone frequencies declined over subsequent months; after one year, T-cell counts and TCRbeta diversity were mostly attributed to newly produced T cells. The high TCRbeta diversity at day 60 in some patients was ascribed to recipient T cells and intrathymic progenitors that had survived conditioning. The apparently early alphabetaT-cell count recovery about two months after transplant was reportedly dependent on only several hundred rapidly expanded clones derived from non-depleted graft cells.

Explained via the paper, the treatment or condition label denotes: allogeneic hematopoietic cell transplantation with graft depleted of TCRalphabeta T cells and CD19 B cells. TCRalphabeta/CD19-depleted allogeneic hematopoietic cell grafts were given to the transplant recipients, all of whom were children. Library prep was done by PCR. The sample was run on an Illumina HiSeq 2500. Molecular barcoding was employed in the preparation of TCR libraries, with unique molecular identifiers being used to normalize TCRbeta repertoire quantification. TCRdb reanalyzed the raw reads on its own, using fastp at Q25 for trimming and MiXCR for clone calling, and kept in-frame beta chains. Entries are consolidated by CDR3 protein sequence, retaining the most common genes and DNA. Here the sample has around 440,000 distinct CDR3 sequences; 10% to 13% occur a single time. The leading ten clones occupy about 2% of the sample.

The germline V gene (reference sequence) yields LNHDA for CDR1 and SQIVND for CDR2. V is shortened by 3 bases, J by 9 bases, and the region joining them spans 24 bases. Taken from cysteine to phenylalanine, the CDR3 has 17 residues. CDR3 DNA is the only sequence kept; it has 51 bases, read in frame from the first base. This TCR came from a child under 10 years old with inherited bone marrow failure, due to receive a stem cell transplant. The V and J segments used are TRBV19 and TRBJ2-1, and perhaps TRBD2 as D gene, on 6 matching bases. The source was PBMCs, collected before TCRalphabeta/CD19-depleted stem cell transplant. The DNA sequence is given as TGTGCCAGTAGTATCTTTGCGCGGTCCCCGACCGGGGGTGAGCAGTTCTTC. It specifies CASSIFARSPTGGEQFF.